This T cell receptor (beta chain) was profiled in a study of beta chain features in type 1 diabetes. The overall study: Patients and healthy donors were similar in age, gender and cell yields.

The ends lost 0 bases at V and 2 bases at J; junction bases unmatched: 6. CDR3 length: 17 residues. Germline CDR1 reads LNHNV; CDR2 reads YYDKDF (reference sequence). Every bit of the isolated RNA underwent reverse transcription, so sequencing read expressed TCRB transcripts. The table came from immunoSEQ multiplex PCR; TCRdb's copy has only in-frame clones and leaves some out. The data contain about 340,000 clones, roughly 8% of them singletons. This clone has only a few counts. The rearrangement links TRBV15 to TRBJ2-3; 9 nucleotides agree with TRBD1. The sample taken for sequencing was central memory CD4+ T cells from blood. The sequence derives from a woman younger than 30 in good health. Here the CDR3 reads CATSRDPRTGDTDTQYF. The CDR3 bases are TGTGCCACCAGCAGAGACCCCCGGACAGGGGACACAGATACGCAGTATTTT. Full variable domain (remainder filled in from reference TRBV15 and TRBJ2-3): DAMVIQNPRYQVTQFGKPVTLSCSQTLNHNVMYWYQQKSSQAPKLLFHYYDKDFNNEADTPDNFQSRRPNTSFCFLDIRSPGLGDTAMYLCATSRDPRTGDTDTQYFGPGTRLTVL.